This T cell receptor beta chain is drawn from a study of CD8+CD57+ T cells in acquired aplastic anemia. Trimming took 1 base from V and 2 from J, leaving 10 bases between them. The CDR3 sequence is 14 residues long. Per germline, CDR1 SGHDT and CDR2 YYEEEE. Using genomic DNA as the template, TCR beta VDJ and CDR3 profiling was carried out. TCRdb passed the reads through MiXCR, listing each CDR3 protein once. The table records 62,000 or so distinct CDR3 sequences, approximately 51% of them present only once. The rearrangement uses TRBV5-6 and TRBJ2-7; D perhaps matches TRBD2 (5 bases). This clonotype was sampled from a human donor in good health, serving as a control. The sample taken for sequencing was sorted CD4+, CD8+, or CD8+CD57+ T cells (not recorded which) from PBMCs. The CDR3 coding sequence is TGTGCCAGCAGCTTGCTGCTGGGAGCCTACGAGCAGTACTTC. Its protein is CASSLLLGAYEQYF.